This T cell receptor beta chain derives from a study of cytomegalovirus exposure and HLA in healthy donors. Overall study findings and caveats: Earlier analysis found most TCR beta V segments productive about 87% or about 30% of the time. What was likely a sequencing artifact was a cluster of highly shared sequence variants.

The PCR employed 60 Vbeta primers together with 13 Jbeta primers. Repertoires were generated with immunoSEQ multiplex PCR, while TCRdb's copy carries only in-frame clones and drops some. Counted here are 150,000 to 250,000 clones, over 65% occurring once; the ten biggest clones make up approximately 0.092%. V lost 3 bases and J lost 4, with 25 bases in between. Germline V lookup: CDR1 SGHTS, CDR2 YDEGEE. The length of the CDR3 is 18 residues. Worth noting for this clone: Its antigen is undetermined.

Material for sequencing was PBMCs. This clonotype originated in a boy younger than 10 in good health and CMV-seronegative. This chain connects TRBV5-8 to TRBJ2-5, with a weak D call TRBD2 (7 bases). As DNA, the CDR3 is TGTGCCAGCAGCTCCGGCCGAATCGACGGGGGGCCCCCAGAGACCCAGTACTTC. Translated: CASSSGRIDGGPPETQYF. Complete variable domain (other parts from reference TRBV5-8 and TRBJ2-5): EAGVTQSPTHLIKTRGQQATLRCSPISGHTSVYWYQQALGLGLQFLLWYDEGEERNRGNFPPRFSGRQFPNYSSELNVNALELEDSALYLCASSSGRIDGGPPETQYFGPGTRLLVL.